This T cell receptor (beta chain) was identified during a study of blood T cells in healthy people across ages. The authors ran a second PCR of 7 to 11 cycles using a sample-barcoded 5' primer and a J-beta primer mix. Each CDR3 protein is one row after TCRdb ran MiXCR on the 5' RACE reads. The sample gives some 760,000 distinct CDR3 sequences, 20% to 30% of which show up once; 3.7% is in the top ten. The germline CDR1 and CDR2 sequences are SQVTM and ANQGSEA. The CDR3 is 12 residues long. The same specimen was also included in a second study, on T cells of mothers and their children.

Sequenced input: blood. The receptor was derived from a boy younger than 18 in good health. The V call is TRBV29-1, the J call TRBJ2-5, with D possibly matching TRBD1 (6 bases). The tail of the sequence fits TRBJ2-1 better, so the J call may be wrong. The CDR3 region is CSVERTVNEQFF. The CDR3 coding sequence is TGCAGCGTTGAACGGACAGTTAATGAGCAGTTCTTC.